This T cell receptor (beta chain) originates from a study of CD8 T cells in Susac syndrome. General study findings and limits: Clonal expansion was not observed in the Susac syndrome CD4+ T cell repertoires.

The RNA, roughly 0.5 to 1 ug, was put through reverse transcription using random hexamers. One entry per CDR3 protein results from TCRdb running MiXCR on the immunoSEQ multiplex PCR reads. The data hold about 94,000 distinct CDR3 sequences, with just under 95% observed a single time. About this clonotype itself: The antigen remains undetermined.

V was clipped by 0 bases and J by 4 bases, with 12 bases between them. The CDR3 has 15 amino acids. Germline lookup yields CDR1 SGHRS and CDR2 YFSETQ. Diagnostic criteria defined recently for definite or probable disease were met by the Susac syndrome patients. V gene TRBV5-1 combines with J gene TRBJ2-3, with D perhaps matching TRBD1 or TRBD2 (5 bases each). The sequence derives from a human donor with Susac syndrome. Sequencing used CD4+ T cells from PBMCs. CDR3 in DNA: TGCGCCAGCAGCTTGGACGGGACGAGCTCAGATACGCAGTATTTT. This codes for CASSLDGTSSDTQYF. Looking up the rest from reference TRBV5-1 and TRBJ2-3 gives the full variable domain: KAGVTQTPRYLIKTRGQQVTLSCSPISGHRSVSWYQQTPGQGLQFLFEYFSETQRNKGNFPGRFSGRQFSNSRSEMNVSTLELGDSALYLCASSLDGTSSDTQYFGPGTRLTVL.